This T cell receptor (beta chain) was documented in a study of shared clonotypes between healthy human individuals. Naive CD8 cells comprised CD45RO-negative, CCR7-positively selected cells, excluding terminally differentiated effector memory CD45RA+ cells. The CDR3 length is 14 residues. CDR1 is GTSNPN, CDR2 SVGIG, per germline (reference sequence). Trimming took 2 bases from V and 1 from J, leaving 9 bases between them. This clone was found once. TCRdb's table, derived via immunoSEQ multiplex PCR, lists solely in-frame clones and lacks some. The sample has more than 2 million clones; approximately 92% are singletons.

The receptor's source is a man younger than 30 in good health. Some clones in this sample may be carry-over from other donors' samples. The chain recombines TRBV30 with TRBJ1-3; D is unresolved. The sample consisted of naive CD8+ T cells from PBMCs. DNA for the CDR3: TGTGCCTGGAGTTATGAGGGTTCTGGAAACACCATATATTTT. Its translation: CAWSYEGSGNTIYF. Based on the CDR3 plus reference TRBV30 and TRBJ1-3, the full variable domain is SQTIHQWPATLVQPVGSPLSLECTVEGTSNPNLYWYRQAAGRGLQLLFYSVGIGQISSEVPQNLSASRPQDRQFILSSKKLLLSDSGFYLCAWSYEGSGNTIYFGEGSWLTVV.